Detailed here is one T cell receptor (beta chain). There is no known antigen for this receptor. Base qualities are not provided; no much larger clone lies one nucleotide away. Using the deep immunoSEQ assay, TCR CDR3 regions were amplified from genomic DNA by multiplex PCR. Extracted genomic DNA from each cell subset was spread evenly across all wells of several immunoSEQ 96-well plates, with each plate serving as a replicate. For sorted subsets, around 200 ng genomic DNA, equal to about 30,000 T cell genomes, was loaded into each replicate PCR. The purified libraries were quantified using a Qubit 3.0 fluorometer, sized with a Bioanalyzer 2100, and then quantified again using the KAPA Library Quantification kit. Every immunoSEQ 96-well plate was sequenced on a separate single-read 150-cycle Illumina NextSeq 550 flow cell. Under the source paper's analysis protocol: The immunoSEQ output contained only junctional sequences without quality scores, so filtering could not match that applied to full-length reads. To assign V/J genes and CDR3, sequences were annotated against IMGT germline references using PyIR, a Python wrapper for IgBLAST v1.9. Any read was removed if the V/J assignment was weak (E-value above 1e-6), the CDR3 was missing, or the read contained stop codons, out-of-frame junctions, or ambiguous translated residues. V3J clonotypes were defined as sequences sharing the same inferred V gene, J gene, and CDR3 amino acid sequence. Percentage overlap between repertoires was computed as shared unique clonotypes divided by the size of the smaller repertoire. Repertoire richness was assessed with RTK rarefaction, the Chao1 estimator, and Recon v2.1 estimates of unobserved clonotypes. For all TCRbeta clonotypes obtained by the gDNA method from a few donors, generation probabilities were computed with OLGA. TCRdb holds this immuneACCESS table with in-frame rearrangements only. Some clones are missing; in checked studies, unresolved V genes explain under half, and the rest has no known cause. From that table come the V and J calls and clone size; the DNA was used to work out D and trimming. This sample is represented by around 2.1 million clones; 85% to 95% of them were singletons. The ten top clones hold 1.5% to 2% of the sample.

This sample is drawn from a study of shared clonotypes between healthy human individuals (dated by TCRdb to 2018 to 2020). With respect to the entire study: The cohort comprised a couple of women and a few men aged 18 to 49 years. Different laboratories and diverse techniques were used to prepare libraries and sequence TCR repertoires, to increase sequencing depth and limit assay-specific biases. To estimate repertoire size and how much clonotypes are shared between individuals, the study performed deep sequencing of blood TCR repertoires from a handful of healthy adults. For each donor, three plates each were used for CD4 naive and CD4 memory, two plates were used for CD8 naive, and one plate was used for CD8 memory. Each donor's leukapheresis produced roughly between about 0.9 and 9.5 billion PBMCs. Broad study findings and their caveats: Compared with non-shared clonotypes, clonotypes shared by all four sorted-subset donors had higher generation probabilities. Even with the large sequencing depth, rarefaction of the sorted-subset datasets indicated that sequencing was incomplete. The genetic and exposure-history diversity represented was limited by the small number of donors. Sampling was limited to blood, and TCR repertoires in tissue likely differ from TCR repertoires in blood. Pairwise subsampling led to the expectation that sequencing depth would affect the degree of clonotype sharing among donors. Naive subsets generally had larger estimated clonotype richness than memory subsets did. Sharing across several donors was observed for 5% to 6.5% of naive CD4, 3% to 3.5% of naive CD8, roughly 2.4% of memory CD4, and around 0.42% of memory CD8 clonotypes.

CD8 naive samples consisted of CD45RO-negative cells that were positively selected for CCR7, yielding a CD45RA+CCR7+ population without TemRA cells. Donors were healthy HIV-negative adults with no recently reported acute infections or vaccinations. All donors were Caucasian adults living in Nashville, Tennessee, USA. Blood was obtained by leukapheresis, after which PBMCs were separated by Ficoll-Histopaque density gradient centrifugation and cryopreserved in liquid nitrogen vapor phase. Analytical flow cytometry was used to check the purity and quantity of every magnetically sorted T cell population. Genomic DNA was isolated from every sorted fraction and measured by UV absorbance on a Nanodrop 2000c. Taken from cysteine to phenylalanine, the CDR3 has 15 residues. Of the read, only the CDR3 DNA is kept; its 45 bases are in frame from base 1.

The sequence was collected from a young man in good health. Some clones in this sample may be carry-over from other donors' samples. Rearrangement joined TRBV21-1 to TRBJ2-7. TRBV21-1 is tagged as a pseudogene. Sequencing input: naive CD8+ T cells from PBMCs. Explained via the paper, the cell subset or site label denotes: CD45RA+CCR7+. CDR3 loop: CASSKVERGVHEQYF. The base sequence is TGTGCCAGCAGCAAAGTAGAGAGGGGTGTCCACGAGCAGTACTTC.